Presented here are 9 T cell receptor beta chains from one specimen sequenced in a study of blood T cell repertoires in COVID-19. The table came from immunoSEQ multiplex PCR; TCRdb's copy has only in-frame clones and leaves some out. The sample lists fewer than 300,000 clones; roughly 80% were seen once. The specimen sequenced was PBMCs or T cells enriched from blood (not recorded which). The receptors stem from a middle-aged man who had been exposed to COVID-19.

The chain couples TRBV11-1 to TRBJ2-7; TRBD2 matches at 8 bases. The CDR3 has 15 residues. The trim removed 3 bases at V and 2 bases at J, leaving 6 bases unmatched. In germline, CDR1 is SGHAT, CDR2 FQDESV (reference sequence). CDR3 sequence (DNA): TGTGCCAGCAGCTTTGAGCGGGAGCCCACCTACGAGCAGTACTTC. Its translation is CASSFEREPTYEQYF.

The chain couples TRBV11-2 to TRBJ1-1, with D possibly being TRBD1 (5 bases). This CDR3 is built from 14 residues. Trimming cost V 3 bases and J 2 bases, with 10 bases left between them. Germline-derived CDR1 and CDR2 are SGHAT and FQNNGV. The CDR3 loop is CASSFTGSNTEAFF. The CDR3 DNA is TGTGCCAGCAGCTTTACAGGATCCAACACTGAAGCTTTCTTT.

A remark on this clone: A junction boundary mismatches the germline segment, possibly from a read error. This sequence joins TRBV4-1 and TRBJ2-7, with D possibly being TRBD2 (6 bases). The CDR3 covers 13 residues. Germline values: CDR1 MGHRA, CDR2 YSYEKL. CDR3 sequence reads: CASSQDNVGSLLF. Written as DNA, the CDR3 is TGCGCCAGCAGCCAAGATAATGTCGGGAGCCTCCTTTTC.

The chain joins TRBV9 to TRBJ2-2; 7 bases agree with TRBD1. The CDR3 is made up of 13 amino acids. V dropped 6 bases and J dropped 7; count of bases not matched to a gene: 6. Germline CDR1 SGDLS, CDR2 YYNGEE. In DNA, the CDR3 is TGTGCCAGCACCTCAGGGGGTGGCGGGGAGCTGTTTTTT. Translation: CASTSGGGGELFF.

The chain carries TRBV6-5 and TRBJ2-7; 8 bases are a match to TRBD2. The germline CDR1 and CDR2 sequences are MNHEY and SVGAGI. The V and J ends lost 6 bases and 2 bases, in that order; junction bases with no gene match: 6. The CDR3 loop spans 14 amino acids. The CDR3 DNA sequence: TGTGCCAGCAGGTTAGCGGGACCTCCCTACGAGCAGTACTTC. Its translation: CASRLAGPPYEQYF.

J is TRBJ1-4 and V is TRBV6-1; D is ambiguous. The CDR3 runs to 14 residues. The V gene's germline CDR1 is MNHNS and CDR2 SASEGT. V lost 2 bases, J lost 4 bases, and 8 bases lay in between. Here the CDR3 reads CASSEQQSNEKLFF. CDR3 DNA: TGTGCCAGCAGTGAACAACAGAGTAATGAAAAACTGTTTTTT.

The genes are TRBV7-3 and TRBJ2-3; weak D call: TRBD1 (5 bases). Germline CDR1 and CDR2: SGHTA and FQGTGA. Trimming took 3 bases from V and 2 from J, leaving 12 bases between them. The CDR3 spans 15 residues. In nucleotides, the CDR3 is TGTGCCAGCAGCTTTCAGGGTGTCGACACAGATACGCAGTATTTT. This sequence encodes CASSFQGVDTDTQYF.

The chain combines TRBV12-3 or TRBV12-4 with TRBJ1-1, with D perhaps TRBD1 (6 bases). CDR3 length: 11 amino acids. The ends were cut back, 7 bases at V and 6 bases at J, with 9 bases in the middle. The CDR3: CASNGGPEAFF. CDR3 DNA: TGTGCCAGCAACGGGGGGCCTGAAGCTTTCTTT.

This chain joins TRBV18 and TRBJ1-1, with unresolved D. V was shortened by 3 bases and J by 11 bases, with 16 bases between the two germline ends. The CDR3 consists of 13 residues. Germline CDR1 KGHSH, CDR2 LQKENI. The CDR3 spells CASSPPTNPRAFF. DNA of the CDR3: TGTGCCAGCTCACCCCCGACTAACCCCCGGGCTTTCTTT. Full variable domain (rest looked up from reference TRBV18 and TRBJ1-1): NAGVMQNPRHLVRRRGQEARLRCSPMKGHSHVYWYRQLPEEGLKFMVYLQKENIIDESGMPKERFSAEFPKEGPSILRIQQVVRGDSAAYFCASSPPTNPRAFFGQGTRLTVV.